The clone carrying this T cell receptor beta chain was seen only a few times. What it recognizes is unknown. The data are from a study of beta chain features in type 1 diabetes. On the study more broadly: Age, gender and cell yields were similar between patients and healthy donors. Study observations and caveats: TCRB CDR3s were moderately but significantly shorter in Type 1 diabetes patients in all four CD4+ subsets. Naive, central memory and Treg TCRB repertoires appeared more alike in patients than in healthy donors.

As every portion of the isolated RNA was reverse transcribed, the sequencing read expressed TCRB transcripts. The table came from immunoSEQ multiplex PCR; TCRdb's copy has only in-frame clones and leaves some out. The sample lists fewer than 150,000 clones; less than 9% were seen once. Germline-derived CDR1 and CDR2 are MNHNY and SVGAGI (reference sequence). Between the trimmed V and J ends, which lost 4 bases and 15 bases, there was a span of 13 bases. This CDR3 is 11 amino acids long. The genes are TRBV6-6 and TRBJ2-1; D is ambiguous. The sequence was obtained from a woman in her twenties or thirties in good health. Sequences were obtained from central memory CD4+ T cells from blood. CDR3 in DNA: TGTGCCAGCAGTTCCAACGACATTCTGTTCTTC. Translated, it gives CASSSNDILFF.